One and the same sample provided the 18 T cell receptor beta chains below, sequenced in a study of blood T cell repertoires in COVID-19. Profiled with immunoSEQ multiplex PCR; TCRdb holds only in-frame clones, not every one. Seen here are about 200,000 clones, roughly 80% observed once, and the top ten hold 6% to 9.5%. The sample consisted of peripheral blood. These receptor sequences come from a woman older than 75 with acute or convalescent COVID-19.

V and J are TRBV19 and TRBJ1-5; D is perhaps TRBD1 (5 bases). V shed 7 bases and J shed 6 bases, with 13 bases lying between them. The CDR3 length is 13 residues. Germline CDR1 LNHDA, CDR2 SQIVND (reference sequence). The CDR3 reads CASNFGGGQPQHF. The CDR3 DNA sequence: TGTGCCAGTAACTTTGGGGGGGGTCAGCCCCAGCATTTT.

The V gene is TRBV28, the J gene TRBJ2-7, with a tentative D call TRBD2 (5 bases). V was trimmed by 5 bases and J by 6 bases, leaving 20 bases between them. The CDR3 is 15 amino acids. Germline V gene data show CDR1 as MDHEN and CDR2 as SYDVKM. CDR3 DNA sequence: TGTGCCAGCAGTCCGTCCGGGGTAGATCGGGGCGAGCAGTACTTC. This sequence encodes CASSPSGVDRGEQYF.

This clone was seen a few times. V usage is TRBV18 and J usage is TRBJ2-6; 8 positions match TRBD1. After removal of 4 bases from V and 0 bases from J, the junction contained 14 bases not matched to a gene. The CDR3 consists of 20 residues. Per germline, CDR1 KGHSH and CDR2 LQKENI. In DNA form, the CDR3 reads TGTGCCAGCTCACTAAATTTGCCGGGACAGGCCTTCTCTGGGGCCAACGTCCTGACTTTC. The encoded protein is CASSLNLPGQAFSGANVLTF.

The chain employs TRBV6-1 and TRBJ2-1; a possible D gene is TRBD1 (8 bases). Germline CDR1 is MNHNS and CDR2 is SASEGT. The V and J ends lost 3 bases and 3 bases respectively, with 12 bases between them. The CDR3 has 15 amino acids. Written as DNA, the CDR3 is TGTGCCAGCAGTGACCACAGGGGGGGCTACAATGAGCAGTTCTTC. This codes for CASSDHRGGYNEQFF.

The chain combines TRBV19 with TRBJ1-2, with 10 bases matching TRBD1. J lost 0 bases, V lost 6 bases, and 7 bases had no gene match. In germline, CDR1 is LNHDA, CDR2 SQIVND (reference sequence). This CDR3 has 16 amino acids. As DNA, the CDR3 is TGTGCCAGTAGCTGGGACAGGGGCCTAGCTAACTATGGCTACACCTTC. It encodes CASSWDRGLANYGYTF.

This CDR3 reads CASSPGLGLSTYEQYF. Written as DNA, the CDR3 is TGTGCCAGCAGCCCTGGACTGGGACTATCTACCTACGAGCAGTACTTC. The V call is TRBV11-1, the J call TRBJ2-7; 7 bases align to TRBD2. CDR3 size: 16 residues. V shed 5 bases and J 2 bases; nucleotides not matched to a gene: 12. CDR1 and CDR2 (germline): SGHAT, FQDESV (reference sequence).

There are a few counts of this clone. V gene TRBV2 combines with J gene TRBJ1-3; D uncertain. Trimming left V 2 bases short and J 0 bases short, with 8 bases between. This CDR3 is 15 amino acids long. Germline V gene data show CDR1 as SNHLY and CDR2 as FYNNEI. CDR3 region: CASSESGFSGNTIYF. The CDR3 DNA sequence: TGTGCCAGCAGTGAATCGGGGTTCTCTGGAAACACCATATATTTT.

The J gene is TRBJ1-1, the V gene TRBV2, with 10 bases that match TRBD1. The germline V gene has CDR1 SNHLY and CDR2 FYNNEI. There are 16 residues in the CDR3. The ends lost 6 bases at V and 2 bases at J; junction bases unmatched: 9. The CDR3 spells CASRAGTGAYNTEAFF. The CDR3 coding sequence is TGTGCCAGCAGAGCCGGGACAGGGGCCTACAACACTGAAGCTTTCTTT.

This chain uses TRBV18 with TRBJ1-4; weak D call: TRBD1 (6 bases). Germline V CDR1 and CDR2: KGHSH, LQKENI. The CDR3 runs to 15 residues. The V and J ends lost 5 bases and 6 bases respectively, with 16 bases between them. CDR3 DNA sequence: TGTGCCAGCTCATGGGGGCAGGGCCGAGATGAAAAACTGTTTTTT. Protein: CASSWGQGRDEKLFF.

The chain has TRBV19 and TRBJ2-6; possible D gene TRBD1, 6 bases. This CDR3 has 20 residues. Trimming took 7 bases from V and 3 from J, leaving 28 bases between them. Per the germline V gene, CDR1 is LNHDA and CDR2 is SQIVND (reference sequence). The CDR3 is CASKVQIGTPTSYGANVLTF. The CDR3 nucleotides read TGTGCCAGTAAGGTCCAGATCGGGACACCAACCTCCTATGGGGCCAACGTCCTGACTTTC.

This rearrangement joins TRBV21-1 to TRBJ2-5; TRBD2 is the table's D call and was not checked against the DNA. TRBV21-1 is recorded as a pseudogene. The CDR3 runs 16 residues. Here the CDR3 reads CASSVRTARAQETQYF. The CDR3 nucleotides are TGTGCCAGCAGCGTCCGCACGGCGCGGGCCCAAGAGACCCAGTACTTC.

The chain joins TRBV5-1 to TRBJ2-3; D is uncertain. CDR1 and CDR2 (germline): SGHRS, YFSETQ. The ends were cut back, 4 bases at V and 6 bases at J, with 18 bases in the middle. This CDR3 region has 15 residues. CDR3 amino acids: CASSREWSEEDTQYF. CDR3 nucleotides: TGCGCCAGCAGCCGCGAGTGGTCCGAAGAGGATACGCAGTATTTT.

This clone occurred a few times. This chain connects TRBV5-1 to TRBJ1-5; 7 bases are a match to TRBD1. The germline CDR1 and CDR2 sequences are SGHRS and YFSETQ. CDR3 length: 16 amino acids. The V gene end was trimmed by 4 bases and the J gene end by 2 bases; junction bases not matched to a gene: 9. The DNA of the CDR3 is TGCGCCAGCAGCCAGTACCAGGGGGTTCGCAATCAGCCCCAGCATTTT. Residues: CASSQYQGVRNQPQHF.

The gene calls are TRBV3-1 (or the pseudogene TRBV3-2) and TRBJ2-5; 11 positions agree with TRBD2. This CDR3 region has 14 residues. Germline-derived CDR1 and CDR2 are LGHDT and YNNKEL (reference sequence). Unmatched junction bases numbered 7, after V lost 6 bases and J lost 7 bases. The CDR3 is CASRSSGGVGTQYF. CDR3 in DNA: TGTGCCAGCAGAAGTAGCGGGGGGGTTGGGACCCAGTACTTC.

The V and J genes are TRBV29-1 and TRBJ2-7, with TRBD1 matching 8 bases. The CDR3 loop spans 13 amino acids. V shed 6 bases, J shed 3 bases, and the junction held 7 bases outside the gene matches. Germline CDR1 SQVTM, CDR2 ANQGSEA. The CDR3 sequence is CSVAGTGDYEQYF. The CDR3 coding sequence is TGCAGCGTCGCCGGGACAGGAGACTACGAGCAGTACTTC.

The CDR3 protein is CASSFLERTTSSYNEQFF. Written as DNA, the CDR3 is TGTGCCAGCAGCTTCCTTGAAAGGACAACAAGCTCCTACAATGAGCAGTTCTTC. This chain uses TRBV7-2 with TRBJ2-1, with D maybe TRBD1 (5 bases). Deletions cut 3 bases from V and 0 bases from J, with 18 bases between. From germline, CDR1 is SGHTA and CDR2 FQGNSA. The CDR3 length is 18 residues.

This chain links TRBV7-2 with TRBJ1-6; a possible D gene is TRBD1 (5 bases). The germline V and J ends were trimmed by 6 bases and 8 bases, with 11 bases remaining between them. The CDR3 loop spans 13 amino acids. Germline V gene data show CDR1 as SGHTA and CDR2 as FQGNSA. This CDR3 reads CASRLQVDSPLHF. The CDR3 DNA reads TGTGCCAGCAGGCTACAGGTCGATTCACCCCTCCACTTT.

The rearrangement links TRBV5-5 to TRBJ1-4; 11 bases fit TRBD1. The CDR3 spans 16 residues. The V segment lost 3 bases and the J segment 7 bases; nucleotides outside the gene matches: 8. Germline CDR1 is SGHKS and CDR2 is YYEKEE (reference sequence). CDR3 bases: TGTGCCAGCAGCTCAGGCGGACAGGGGGCTTTTGAAAAACTGTTTTTT. This translates into CASSSGGQGAFEKLFF. The variable domain in full, with the rest retrieved from reference TRBV5-5 and TRBJ1-4, is DAGVTQSPTHLIKTRGQQVTLRCSPISGHKSVSWYQQVLGQGPQFIFQYYEKEERGRGNFPDRFSARQFPNYSSELNVNALLLGDSALYLCASSSGGQGAFEKLFFGSGTQLSVL.